This T cell receptor beta chain was sequenced in a study of PD-1 blockade in classical Hodgkin lymphoma. Every single patient, without exception, relapsed after autologous stem cell transplantation, and brentuximab vedotin exposure varied. Assay used: immunoSEQ multiplex PCR; TCRdb lists only in-frame clones, some missing. The repertoire holds around 13,000 clones, with 82% as singletons. Overall study results and limits: Relapsed/refractory patients reportedly had the lowest baseline TCR diversity, below newly diagnosed patients, who were below healthy donors. A significant rise in TCR diversity by C4D1 was seen for CD4+ but not CD8+ cells. Sources of repertoire differences remain undefined, possibly disease activity or prior therapy. Patients who responded completely had about the same baseline diversity as newly diagnosed patients.

The V and J ends lost 0 bases and 5 bases respectively, with 13 bases between them. The CDR3 spans 15 residues. In germline, CDR1 is KGHSH, CDR2 LQKENI. Remarks on this clone: Its cognate antigen is unknown.

The chain links TRBV18 to TRBJ1-1; D may be TRBD1 (5 bases). The TCR was taken from a human donor with classical Hodgkin lymphoma. The sequenced sample was peripheral blood mononuclear cells (PBMCs), obtained at baseline. CDR3 coding DNA: TGTGCCAGCTCACCACCGCAGGGATCGGGTACTGAAGCTTTCTTT. The encoded protein is CASSPPQGSGTEAFF.